This record looks at one T cell receptor (beta chain) sequence and its context. Its antigen is as yet unknown. The data were taken from a study of blood T cells in healthy people across ages. Isolation recovered at least 6 million PBMCs from every sample. The CDR3 runs 14 residues. The V gene lost 3 bases and the J gene lost 9 bases, with 18 bases spanning the gap. Germline V gives CDR1 SGHRS, CDR2 YFSETQ. Primers used in a second PCR of about 7 to 12 cycles were a sample-barcoded 5' primer and a J-beta primer mix. TCRdb processed the 5' RACE reads anew with MiXCR; each CDR3 protein has one entry. Of about 290,000 distinct CDR3 sequences listed, around 27% are singletons. Study-wide points: Roughly linear age-related decline in beta diversity appeared, significant by age roughly 40.

The chain recombines TRBV5-1 with TRBJ1-2; D might be TRBD1 (5 bases). The source material was blood. This sequence originates from a woman in her seventies in good health. CDR3 protein: CASSSGTPNIRYTF. The CDR3 nucleotides read TGCGCCAGCAGCTCCGGGACGCCGAATATTCGCTACACCTTC.